This entry features one T cell receptor beta chain sequence. Using a J-beta primer mix together with a sample-barcoded 5' primer, a second PCR was run for roughly 7 to 12 cycles. Each of the cDNA molecules was tagged by a template-switch adaptor with 12 random nucleotides. TCRdb re-called the 5' RACE reads with MiXCR, one entry per CDR3 protein. The sample consists of about 840,000 distinct CDR3 sequences, about 28% of them appearing once. The sample is drawn from a study of blood T cells in healthy people across ages. RNA extraction gave at least 5.5 micrograms of total RNA per sample. V gave up 5 bases and J gave up 4 bases; unmatched junction bases: 11. The CDR3 covers 17 residues. Germline CDR1 reads SGHAT; CDR2 reads FQDESV (reference sequence). The same data also went into a second study, on T cells of mothers and their children. That report adds: RNA was extracted, and all of it went into cDNA synthesis at 1.5 ug per 15 ul. Second-PCR amplification with M1S added sample barcodes and 2-4 random nucleotides.

The chain employs TRBV11-1 and TRBJ2-3, with 11 bases that match TRBD1. Sequenced material: blood. This TCR was sampled from a woman between 35 and 50 years old in good health. The CDR3 loop reads CASSRPGTGGLADTQYF. The CDR3 DNA reads as TGTGCCAGCAGCCGTCCCGGGACAGGGGGTCTTGCAGATACGCAGTATTTT.